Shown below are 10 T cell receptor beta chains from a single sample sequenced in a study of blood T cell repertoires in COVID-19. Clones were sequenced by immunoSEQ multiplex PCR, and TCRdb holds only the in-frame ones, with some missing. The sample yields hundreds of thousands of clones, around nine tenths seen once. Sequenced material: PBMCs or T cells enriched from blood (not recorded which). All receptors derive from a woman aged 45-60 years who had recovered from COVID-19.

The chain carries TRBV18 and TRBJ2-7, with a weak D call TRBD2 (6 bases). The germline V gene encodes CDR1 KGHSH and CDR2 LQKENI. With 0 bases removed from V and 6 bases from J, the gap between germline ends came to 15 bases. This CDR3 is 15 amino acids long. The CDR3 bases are TGTGCCAGCTCACCACCTCGGGGCAGCGGGTTCGAGCAGTACTTC. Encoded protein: CASSPPRGSGFEQYF. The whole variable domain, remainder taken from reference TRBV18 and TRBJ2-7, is NAGVMQNPRHLVRRRGQEARLRCSPMKGHSHVYWYRQLPEEGLKFMVYLQKENIIDESGMPKERFSAEFPKEGPSILRIQQVVRGDSAAYFCASSPPRGSGFEQYFGPGTRLTVT.

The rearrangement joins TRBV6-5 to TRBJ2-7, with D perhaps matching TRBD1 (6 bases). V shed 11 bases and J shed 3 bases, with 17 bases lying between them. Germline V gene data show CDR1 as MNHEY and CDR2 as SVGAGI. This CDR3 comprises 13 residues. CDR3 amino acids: CAGRDNTDYEQYF. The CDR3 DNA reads TGTGCCGGCCGGGACAACACGGACTACGAGCAGTACTTC.

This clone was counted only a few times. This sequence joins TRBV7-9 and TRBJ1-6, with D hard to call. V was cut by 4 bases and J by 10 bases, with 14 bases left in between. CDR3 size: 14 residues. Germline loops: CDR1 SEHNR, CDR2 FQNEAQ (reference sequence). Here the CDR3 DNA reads TGTGCCAGCAGCTCTTTCGAGGGCGGATCACCCCTCCACTTT. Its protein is CASSSFEGGSPLHF.

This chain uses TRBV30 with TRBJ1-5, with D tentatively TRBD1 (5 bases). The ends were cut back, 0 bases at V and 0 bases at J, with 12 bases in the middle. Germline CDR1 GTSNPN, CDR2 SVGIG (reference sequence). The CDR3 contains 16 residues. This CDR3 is CAWSVRGQTSNQPQHF. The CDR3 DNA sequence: TGTGCCTGGAGTGTAAGGGGTCAGACTAGCAATCAGCCCCAGCATTTT.

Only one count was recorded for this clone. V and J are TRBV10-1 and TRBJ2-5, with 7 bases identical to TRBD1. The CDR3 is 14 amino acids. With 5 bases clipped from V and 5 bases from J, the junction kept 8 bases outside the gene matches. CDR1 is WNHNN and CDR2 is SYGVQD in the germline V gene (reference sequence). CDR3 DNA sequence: TGCGCCAGCAGTTACAGGGGTTTTGGGGAGACCCAGTACTTC. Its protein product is CASSYRGFGETQYF.

The CDR3 nucleotides are TGTGCCAGCAGTCTATTCCGGGACACCAATCAGCCCCAGCATTTT. It codes for CASSLFRDTNQPQHF. V is TRBV6-5 and J is TRBJ1-5; possibly TRBD1 for D (6 bases). Trimming removed 5 bases from V and 3 bases from J, with 14 bases in between. The CDR3 runs to 15 residues. Germline assignment: CDR1 MNHEY and CDR2 SVGAGI.

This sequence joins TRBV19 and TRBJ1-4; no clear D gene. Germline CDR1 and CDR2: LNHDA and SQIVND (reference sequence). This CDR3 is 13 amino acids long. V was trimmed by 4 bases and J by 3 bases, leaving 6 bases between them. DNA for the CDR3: TGTGCCAGTAGTACGGGGTCTAATGAAAAACTGTTTTTT. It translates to CASSTGSNEKLFF.

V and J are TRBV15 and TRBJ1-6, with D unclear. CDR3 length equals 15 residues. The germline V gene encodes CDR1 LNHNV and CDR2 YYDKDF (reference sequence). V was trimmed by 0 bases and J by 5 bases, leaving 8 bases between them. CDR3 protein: CATSRDRGHNSPLHF. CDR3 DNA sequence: TGTGCCACCAGCAGAGATCGAGGGCATAATTCACCCCTCCACTTT.

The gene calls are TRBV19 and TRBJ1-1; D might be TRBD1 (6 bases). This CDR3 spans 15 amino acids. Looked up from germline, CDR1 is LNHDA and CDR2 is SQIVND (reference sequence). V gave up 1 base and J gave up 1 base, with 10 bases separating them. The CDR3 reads CASSIGQVTNTEAFF. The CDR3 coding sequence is TGTGCCAGTAGTATAGGACAGGTTACGAACACTGAAGCTTTCTTT. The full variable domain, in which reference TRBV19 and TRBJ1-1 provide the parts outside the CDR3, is DGGITQSPKYLFRKEGQNVTLSCEQNLNHDAMYWYRQDPGQGLRLIYYSQIVNDFQKGDIAEGYSVSREKKESFPLTVTSAQKNPTAFYLCASSIGQVTNTEAFFGQGTRLTVV.

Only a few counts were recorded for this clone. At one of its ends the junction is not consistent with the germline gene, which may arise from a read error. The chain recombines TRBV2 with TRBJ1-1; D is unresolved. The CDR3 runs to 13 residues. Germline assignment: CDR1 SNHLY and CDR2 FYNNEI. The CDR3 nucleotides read TGTGCCAGCAGTGAAGTGAGGAACGCTGAAGCTTTCTTT. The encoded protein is CASSEVRNAEAFF.